A single sample gave rise to the 9 T cell receptor beta chains below, sequenced in a study of regulatory T cells in long-lasting Graves disease. Time point here: newly diagnosed GD, antithyroid drugs for less than 3 months. PBMC-derived RNA was used for the TCR library. Arm-PCR of CDR3 regions and iRepertoire HTBI primers were used to build TCR beta libraries. TCRdb fed the multiplex PCR reads into MiXCR, producing one record per CDR3 protein. The sample lists about 620,000 distinct CDR3 sequences, 15% to 20% occurring once. This sample was shared with a second study, whose subject was T cells in Graves' hyperthyroidism and ophthalmopathy.

Here the sequenced sample was peripheral blood mononuclear cells (PBMCs), taken at new diagnosis, from a patient treated with antithyroid drugs. The source of these receptors is a woman aged 25 to 39 with Graves disease.

The V and J genes are TRBV19 and TRBJ2-3; D is possibly TRBD2 (5 bases). CDR3 size: 14 residues. Germline V lookup: CDR1 LNHDA, CDR2 SQIVND (reference sequence). V gave up 5 bases and J gave up 2 bases, with 11 bases separating them. CDR3 bases: TGTGCCAGTAGTGGATCGAGGGCCACAGATACGCAGTATTTT. Translated: CASSGSRATDTQYF.

In its sample, this clonotype was seen many times. This chain links TRBV7-7 with TRBJ2-1; 7 nucleotides line up with TRBD1. CDR1 is SSHAT, CDR2 FNYEAQ, per germline (reference sequence). This CDR3 has 14 amino acids. CDR3 DNA sequence: TGTGCTAGCTCCCGACAGGGCGATAAAAATGAGCAGTTCTTC. This encodes CASSRQGDKNEQFF.

The chain is built from TRBV7-2 and TRBJ2-7, with TRBD1 matching 10 bases. There are 16 residues in the CDR3. Per germline, CDR1 SGHTA and CDR2 FQGNSA. J gave up 3 bases and V 3 bases, and 8 bases lay outside the gene matches. The CDR3 nucleotides read TGTGCCAGCAGCTTGGGGTCCGACAGGGGGCTCTACGAGCAGTACTTC. Amino acids: CASSLGSDRGLYEQYF. The whole variable domain, remainder taken from reference TRBV7-2 and TRBJ2-7, is GAGVSQSPSNKVTEKGKDVELRCDPISGHTALYWYRQSLGQGLEFLIYFQGNSAPDKSGLPSDRFSAERTGGSVSTLTIQRTQQEDSAVYLCASSLGSDRGLYEQYFGPGTRLTVT.

The chain has TRBV7-3 and TRBJ1-2; D unresolved. Trimming pared 0 bases from V and 2 bases from J, leaving 10 bases between. This CDR3 is 15 amino acids long. CDR1 SGHTA and CDR2 FQGTGA come from the germline V gene. CDR3 sequence (DNA): TGTGCCAGCAGCTTAACGGGTGCGGGCAACTATGGCTACACCTTC. This sequence encodes CASSLTGAGNYGYTF.

The gene calls are TRBV10-1 and TRBJ2-5; 9 positions agree with TRBD2. Germline V CDR1 and CDR2: WNHNN, SYGVQD (reference sequence). The CDR3 totals 16 residues. Trimming cost V 0 bases and J 3 bases; bases outside gene matches: 5. Here the CDR3 reads CASSESPAGGKETQYF. The CDR3 DNA reads as TGCGCCAGCAGTGAGTCTCCGGCGGGAGGGAAAGAGACCCAGTACTTC.

This clonotype was seen only a few times. The chain couples TRBV14 to TRBJ1-5; D gene ambiguous. The CDR3 is 12 residues long. Per germline, CDR1 SGHDN and CDR2 FVKESK. Between the trimmed V and J ends, which lost 4 bases and 7 bases, there was a span of 8 bases. This chain's CDR3 is CASSRVGQPQHF. The DNA of the CDR3 is TGTGCCAGCAGCCGGGTGGGCCAGCCCCAGCATTTT.

This chain joins TRBV6-5 and TRBJ2-7, with 9 bases lining up with TRBD1. Germline lookup yields CDR1 MNHEY and CDR2 SVGAGI. With 4 bases clipped from V and 3 bases from J, the junction kept 7 bases outside the gene matches. CDR3 length equals 15 residues. The CDR3 loop reads CASSFASGQGYEQYF. The CDR3 nucleotides are TGTGCCAGCAGTTTCGCTTCGGGACAGGGCTACGAGCAGTACTTC.

This clonotype was detected a few times. The chain has TRBV7-6 and TRBJ2-3; possibly TRBD2 for D (6 bases). V was trimmed by 1 base and J by 2 bases, leaving 16 bases between them. CDR3 length equals 17 residues. Germline-derived CDR1 and CDR2 are SGHVS and FNYEAQ. The CDR3 coding sequence is TGTGCCAGCAGCTTAGGGGCAGCGGGCGGGGTCACAGATACGCAGTATTTT. Translated, it gives CASSLGAAGGVTDTQYF.

This chain connects TRBV24-1 to TRBJ2-1; 8 nucleotides match TRBD2. Germline assignment: CDR1 KGHDR and CDR2 SFDVKD. The V and J ends lost 3 bases and 6 bases, in that order; junction bases with no gene match: 6. The CDR3 covers 15 residues. The CDR3 is CATSDQREHFNEQFF. CDR3 nucleotide sequence: TGTGCCACCAGTGATCAGCGGGAGCATTTCAATGAGCAGTTCTTC.